This TCR beta chain was recorded in a study of cytomegalovirus exposure and HLA in healthy donors. Study in general: The 110 or so validation repertoires used a platform that matched the one used for the 550 to 800 first-cohort repertoires, as a later analysis reported.

This clone was observed a few times. As yet, its antigen is unknown. Findings and caveats of the study: High specificity and sensitivity for cytomegalovirus status were reported for the classifier. The study put 150 or so TCR beta chains on its list as cytomegalovirus-associated. Later, an analysis found that TCR clusters from the first cohort tended to co-occur in the 110 or so validation repertoires.

The CDR3 is made up of 14 amino acids. In germline, CDR1 is SGHTA, CDR2 FQGNSA. V was shortened by 2 bases and J by 4 bases, with 11 bases between the two germline ends. Profiling relied on immunoSEQ multiplex PCR, and the TCRdb table lists in-frame clones only, not all of them. The table has some 250,000 clones, less than 95% seen once. This sequence joins TRBV7-2 and TRBJ1-1; D not resolved. This receptor was taken from a woman in her 30s in good health and CMV-seronegative. Specimen: PBMCs. The CDR3 region has the DNA TGTGCCAGCAGCTTACGGAGGGAGGCCACTGAAGCTTTCTTT. Protein product: CASSLRREATEAFF.